The 17 T cell receptor beta chains below all came from one sample that was sequenced in a study of OX40 agonist ivuxolimab in advanced cancers. Produced via immunoSEQ multiplex PCR; TCRdb's table is partial and in-frame only. The data show 75,000 to 80,000 clones, 85% to 90% seen once. The sample consisted of CD4+ or CD8+ T cells sorted from blood, taken in a trial of the OX40 agonist ivuxolimab. Receptors were obtained from an adult with an advanced solid tumor such as melanoma, head and neck, liver or kidney cancer.

This chain uses TRBV7-2 with TRBJ2-7; D is unresolved. In germline, CDR1 is SGHTA, CDR2 FQGNSA. The CDR3 covers 13 residues. V was clipped by 1 base and J by 3 bases, with 7 bases between them. CDR3 nucleotide sequence: TGTGCCAGCAGCTTAGGACAAATCTACGAGCAGTACTTC. Translation gives CASSLGQIYEQYF.

As DNA, the CDR3 is TGCGCCAGCAGCCAAGATTTAAGGGTCGCTGAAGCTTTCTTT. Amino acids: CASSQDLRVAEAFF. The chain carries TRBV4-3 and TRBJ1-1; no firm D call. In germline, CDR1 is LGHNA, CDR2 YSLEER. V lost 0 bases, J lost 6 bases, and 11 bases lay in between. The length of the CDR3 is 14 residues.

This chain links TRBV20-1 with TRBJ2-7, with D possibly TRBD1 on 5 matching bases. Between the trimmed V and J ends, which lost 6 bases and 3 bases, there was a span of 9 bases. Germline V gene data show CDR1 as DFQATT and CDR2 as SNEGSKA (reference sequence). The CDR3 is 11 residues long. The CDR3 sequence: CSAGVGYEQYF. CDR3 DNA: TGCAGTGCAGGGGTGGGCTACGAGCAGTACTTC.

This sequence joins TRBV18 and TRBJ2-5; 8 nucleotides agree with TRBD1. Looked up from germline, CDR1 is KGHSH and CDR2 is LQKENI. The CDR3 loop spans 15 amino acids. Trimming at V came to 6 bases and at J to 6 bases, leaving 12 bases not matched to a gene. CDR3 sequence (DNA): TGTGCCAGCTCGGCGACAGGGGTAGGGATGAAGACCCAGTACTTC. Its protein product is CASSATGVGMKTQYF.

V usage is TRBV5-6 and J usage is TRBJ2-7; D is possibly TRBD1 (6 bases). Trimming stripped 3 bases from V and 9 bases from J, with 16 bases between. This CDR3 has 13 amino acids. The germline V gene has CDR1 SGHDT and CDR2 YYEEEE. The CDR3 reads CASSSQGYWGQYF. As DNA, the CDR3 is TGTGCCAGCAGCTCGCAGGGGTACTGGGGGCAGTACTTC.

The rearrangement joins TRBV27 to TRBJ2-7; D unclear. Germline V gives CDR1 MNHEY, CDR2 SMNVEV (reference sequence). The V and J ends lost 7 bases and 2 bases respectively, with 6 bases between them. The CDR3 is 11 residues long. DNA for the CDR3: TGTGCCAGCAATTCTCCCTACGAGCAGTACTTC. Translated: CASNSPYEQYF.

For the CDR3, the DNA is TGTGCCAGCAGGGACGGGACAGTGGATGGCTACACCTTC. Protein product: CASRDGTVDGYTF. V is TRBV2 and J is TRBJ1-2; 7 bases align to TRBD1. The germline V gene has CDR1 SNHLY and CDR2 FYNNEI. The junction had 7 bases not matched to a gene; V was cut back by 6 bases and J by 6 bases. This CDR3 has 13 residues.

The V call is TRBV7-9, the J call TRBJ1-3; D is ambiguous. The germline gives CDR1 SEHNR, CDR2 FQNEAQ (reference sequence). This CDR3 has 14 residues. V lost 5 bases and J lost 3, with 11 bases in between. The CDR3 DNA reads TGTGCCAGCAGCCTTCTGACATATGGAAACACCATATATTTT. Protein sequence: CASSLLTYGNTIYF.

The chain joins TRBV10-3 to TRBJ2-5, with 12 bases lining up with TRBD1. This CDR3 has 15 amino acids. CDR1 and CDR2 from the germline V gene are ENHRY and SYGVKD. The V and J ends lost 5 bases and 4 bases, in that order; junction bases with no gene match: 5. The CDR3 is CAISPRDRGPETQYF. CDR3 nucleotides: TGTGCCATCAGTCCCCGGGACAGGGGGCCAGAGACCCAGTACTTC.

The chain employs TRBV15 and TRBJ1-5; 9 bases match TRBD1. With 2 bases clipped from V and 7 bases from J, the junction kept 12 bases outside the gene matches. The germline V gene encodes CDR1 LNHNV and CDR2 YYDKDF (reference sequence). The CDR3 runs to 17 residues. The CDR3 DNA reads TGTGCCACCAGCAGAAAGCCAGGGACAGGGTATTTGCAGCCCCAGCATTTT. Translation gives CATSRKPGTGYLQPQHF.

The J gene is TRBJ2-3, the V gene TRBV10-3; 15 bases are shared with TRBD2. With V trimmed by 10 bases and J by 5 bases, 16 bases remained unmatched. CDR1 and CDR2 (germline): ENHRY, SYGVKD. This CDR3 has 18 residues. The DNA for the CDR3 is TGTGCCACAACGGGGACTAGCGGGAGGCCACAACAGGGAGATACGCAGTATTTT. It specifies CATTGTSGRPQQGDTQYF.

V usage is TRBV5-1 and J usage is TRBJ1-4; D call uncertain. Germline V gives CDR1 SGHRS, CDR2 YFSETQ. CDR3 length: 14 amino acids. The V gene lost 4 bases and the J gene lost 0 bases, with 7 bases spanning the gap. This CDR3 reads CASSPVTTNEKLFF. CDR3 bases: TGCGCCAGCAGCCCGGTGACAACTAATGAAAAACTGTTTTTT.

The rearrangement links TRBV6-1 to TRBJ1-5; no clear D. Germline-derived CDR1 and CDR2 are MNHNS and SASEGT. Trimming left V 1 base short and J 4 bases short, with 11 bases between. This CDR3 has 15 amino acids. The chain's CDR3 is CASSEDRGSNQPQHF. DNA for the CDR3: TGTGCCAGCAGTGAAGACCGGGGATCGAATCAGCCCCAGCATTTT.

The chain employs TRBV2 and TRBJ2-3, with TRBD2 identical over 8 bases. Germline V gene lookup returns CDR1 SNHLY and CDR2 FYNNEI. The CDR3 extends over 14 amino acids. J gave up 2 bases and V 6 bases, and 4 bases lay outside the gene matches. Here the CDR3 DNA reads TGTGCCAGCAGAGCCGGACTAGCCACAGATACGCAGTATTTT. This codes for CASRAGLATDTQYF.

J is TRBJ1-1 and V is TRBV5-4, with D uncertain. V was clipped by 1 base and J by 2 bases, with 9 bases between them. Germline assignment: CDR1 SGHNT and CDR2 YYREEE (reference sequence). The CDR3 runs 14 residues. This chain's CDR3 is CASSLPRPNTEAFF. The CDR3 region has the DNA TGTGCCAGCAGCTTGCCCAGGCCCAACACTGAAGCTTTCTTT.

The chain is built from TRBV19 and TRBJ2-1; D is possibly TRBD1 (6 bases). The germline V gene has CDR1 LNHDA and CDR2 SQIVND (reference sequence). V dropped 2 bases and J dropped 2 bases, with 13 bases sitting between them. The CDR3 is 16 residues long. CDR3 amino acids: CASSIRDKRAYNEQFF. In DNA, the CDR3 is TGTGCCAGTAGTATACGGGACAAACGGGCCTACAATGAGCAGTTCTTC. The full variable domain, completed using reference TRBV19 and TRBJ2-1, is DGGITQSPKYLFRKEGQNVTLSCEQNLNHDAMYWYRQDPGQGLRLIYYSQIVNDFQKGDIAEGYSVSREKKESFPLTVTSAQKNPTAFYLCASSIRDKRAYNEQFFGPGTRLTVL.

The chain joins TRBV27 to TRBJ1-1; maybe TRBD1 (6 bases). Germline-derived CDR1 and CDR2 are MNHEY and SMNVEV (reference sequence). This CDR3 has 14 amino acids. V lost 8 bases and J lost 1, with 14 bases in between. CDR3 loop: CASHDADRNTEAFF. The CDR3 region has the DNA TGTGCCAGCCACGACGCGGACAGGAACACTGAAGCTTTCTTT.